The sequence of this TCR beta chain was determined in a study of beta chain features in type 1 diabetes. Study-wide background: Patients shared similar age, gender and cell yields with healthy donors. Study observations and caveats: Small HLA sub-analyses could not settle whether HLA shapes TCRB rearrangement. All four CD4+ subsets of Type 1 diabetes patients contained TCRB CDR3s that were moderately but significantly shorter. The similarity of naive, central memory and Treg TCRB repertoires appeared greater among patients than among healthy donors.

On this clone itself: Its matching antigen is unknown.

Via CD45RO/CCR7/CD25/CD127/CD95/CD27, cells of the CD4+ naive, central memory, regulatory and stem cell-like memory subsets were sorted. The CDR3 loop spans 13 amino acids. V trimming: 5 bases; J trimming: 5 bases; junction bases outside the gene matches: 8. CDR1 and CDR2 (germline): SQVTM, ANQGSEA. The isolated RNA, all of it, was reverse transcribed, so expressed TCRB transcripts were what got sequenced. Produced via immunoSEQ multiplex PCR; TCRdb's table is partial and in-frame only. Among around 180,000 clones listed, less than 9.5% were seen once. The receptor's source is a woman aged 40 to 50 with type 1 diabetes. J is TRBJ1-2 and V is TRBV29-1; 7 bases map to TRBD1. Sequencing was done on a sample of central memory CD4+ T cells from blood. The CDR3 region is CSVRPTGAYGYTF. The CDR3 DNA reads as TGCAGCGTTCGACCCACAGGGGCGTATGGCTACACCTTC.